These T cell receptor beta chains were read from a single sample in a study of T-cell reconstitution after alpha-beta-depleted transplantation in children. TCRdb reprocessed the PCR reads with MiXCR, giving one entry per CDR3 protein. The sample has about 900,000 distinct CDR3 sequences, about 31% seen once. The sequences come from PBMCs, mostly from graft donor cells, collected 360 days after TCRalphabeta/CD19-depleted stem cell transplant. These receptors were taken from a boy younger than two who had a stem cell transplant for SCID, so the T cells may come from the graft donor. CDR3s include the opening cysteine and the closing phenylalanine or tryptophan. D genes are given only for firm matches. Clone size appears in some rows only: once, few, many, or a class for an expanded clone.

D	size	V	J	CDR3	DNA
TRBD1	-	TRBV10-3	TRBJ1-2	CAISAPEDRGRKGGYTF	TGTGCCATCAGTGCCCCAGAGGACAGGGGGCGAAAGGGTGGCTACACCTTC
-	-	TRBV20-1	TRBJ2-3	CSARTGRGQSTDTQYF	TGCAGTGCTAGAACGGGTCGGGGACAAAGCACAGATACGCAGTATTTT
-	-	TRBV5-1	TRBJ2-2	CASSLSGELYGELFF	TGCGCCAGCAGCTTATCGGGGGAATTATACGGGGAGCTGTTTTTT
TRBD1	-	TRBV11-1	TRBJ2-3	CASSLDRIARRSTDTQYF	TGTGCCAGCAGCCTGGACAGGATTGCCCGTCGGTCCACAGATACGCAGTATTTT
-	few	TRBV10-1	TRBJ2-2	CAIPGTDKNTGELFF	TGCGCCATTCCCGGCACGGACAAGAACACCGGGGAGCTGTTTTTT
TRBD1	many	TRBV6-1	TRBJ2-5	CASSQGTGGWRTQYF	TGTGCCAGCAGTCAAGGGACAGGGGGCTGGAGGACCCAGTACTTC
-	-	TRBV2	TRBJ1-6	CASSEDGAQSGSPLHF	TGTGCCAGCAGTGAAGACGGGGCCCAAAGTGGCTCACCCCTCCACTTT
TRBD1	few	TRBV5-1	TRBJ2-7	CASSMTGVGYEQYF	TGCGCCAGCAGCATGACAGGGGTGGGCTACGAGCAGTACTTC
-	-	TRBV27	TRBJ2-2	CASKPSQRETGELFF	TGTGCCAGCAAGCCGTCTCAGAGGGAAACCGGGGAGCTGTTTTTT
-	-	TRBV20-1	TRBJ2-1	CSATPLAEQFF	TGCAGTGCTACTCCCCTAGCGGAGCAGTTCTTC
TRBD1	-	TRBV5-1	TRBJ1-2	CASSWDRGAYGYTF	TGCGCCAGCAGCTGGGACAGGGGGGCCTATGGCTACACCTTC
-	-	TRBV19	TRBJ1-5	CASSGQGQYQPQHF	TGTGCCAGTAGCGGACAAGGGCAATATCAGCCCCAGCATTTT
-	-	TRBV9	TRBJ2-7	CASSPGPVSGSYEQYF	TGTGCCAGCAGCCCCGGTCCCGTCTCGGGCTCCTACGAGCAGTACTTC
-	-	TRBV7-8	TRBJ2-5	CASGKFSLQETQYF	TGTGCCAGCGGCAAGTTCTCCCTCCAAGAGACCCAGTACTTC
TRBD1	-	TRBV29-1	TRBJ2-5	CSAPGQGGETQYF	TGCAGCGCCCCGGGACAGGGGGGAGAGACCCAGTACTTC
-	-	TRBV6-2/TRBV6-3	TRBJ2-6	CASRGALGANVLTF	TGTGCCAGCCGGGGGGCGCTTGGGGCCAACGTCCTGACTTTC
-	few	TRBV5-5	TRBJ1-4	CASSFGQHEKLFF	TGTGCCAGCAGCTTCGGACAGCATGAAAAACTGTTTTTT
TRBD1	-	TRBV7-6	TRBJ1-2	CASSLQQGMNYGYTF	TGTGCCAGCAGCCTCCAACAGGGGATGAACTATGGCTACACCTTC
TRBD1	once	TRBV5-1	TRBJ2-7	CASSLATGFEQYF	TGCGCCAGCAGCTTGGCGACAGGGTTCGAGCAGTACTTC
-	few	TRBV20-1	TRBJ2-7	CSARDRHTVYEQYF	TGCAGTGCTAGAGATCGCCACACGGTCTACGAGCAGTACTTC
-	-	TRBV24-1	TRBJ2-1	CATSDRPNEQFF	TGTGCCACCAGTGACCGCCCCAATGAGCAGTTCTTC
-	many	TRBV6-2/TRBV6-3	TRBJ1-5	CASSYDGNQPQHF	TGTGCCAGCAGTTACGACGGCAATCAGCCCCAGCATTTT
-	-	TRBV20-1	TRBJ2-6	CSARGPPYSGANVLTF	TGCAGTGCTAGAGGCCCTCCATACTCTGGGGCCAACGTCCTGACTTTC
-	few	TRBV4-3	TRBJ1-2	CASSQGLRTAYYGYTF	TGCGCCAGCAGCCAAGGGCTGCGGACAGCCTATTATGGCTACACCTTC
-	-	TRBV12-3/TRBV12-4	TRBJ2-7	CASSFPGLWEQYF	TGTGCCAGCAGTTTCCCGGGCCTCTGGGAGCAGTACTTC
-	few	TRBV6-1	TRBJ2-2	CASKRDFPGELFF	TGTGCCAGCAAACGAGATTTCCCCGGGGAGCTGTTTTTT
-	-	TRBV13	TRBJ2-7	CASSLGPNLSYEQYF	TGTGCCAGCAGCTTAGGGCCTAACCTGTCCTACGAGCAGTACTTC
-	many	TRBV6-1	TRBJ2-3	CASRRGRADTQYF	TGTGCCAGCAGACGGGGGCGGGCAGATACGCAGTATTTT
-	once	TRBV7-2	TRBJ2-7	CASSLISPGSSYEQYF	TGTGCCAGCAGCTTAATCTCCCCCGGAAGCTCCTACGAGCAGTACTTC
-	-	TRBV2	TRBJ2-7	CASRSGTARYEQYF	TGTGCCAGCAGAAGCGGGACAGCACGCTACGAGCAGTACTTC
TRBD2	few	TRBV20-1	TRBJ2-5	CSAELAGVQETQYF	TGCAGTGCGGAGCTAGCGGGGGTACAAGAGACCCAGTACTTC
-	few	TRBV6-5	TRBJ2-6	CASSNRGDSGANVLTF	TGTGCCAGCAGTAACCGAGGCGACTCTGGGGCCAACGTCCTGACTTTC
-	-	TRBV4-2	TRBJ2-7	CASSQDPGTEQYF	TGTGCCAGCAGCCAAGACCCGGGAACGGAGCAGTACTTC
-	few	TRBV9	TRBJ2-1	CASSGRTVSNEQFF	TGTGCCAGCAGCGGAAGGACAGTCTCCAATGAGCAGTTCTTC
-	few	TRBV28	TRBJ1-5	CAGGRLAQPQHF	TGTGCCGGAGGACGATTGGCGCAGCCCCAGCATTTT
-	-	TRBV5-1	TRBJ1-3	CASRLGEIRSGNTIYF	TGCGCCAGCAGGCTGGGGGAAATCCGCTCTGGAAACACCATATATTTT
-	-	TRBV18	TRBJ1-2	CASSPLSANGLGYTF	TGTGCCAGCTCACCACTCTCAGCTAACGGGCTTGGCTACACCTTC
TRBD2	few	TRBV12-3/TRBV12-4	TRBJ2-1	CASSSRLQAGYNEQFF	TGTGCCAGCAGCAGCCGTCTCCAAGCGGGGTACAATGAGCAGTTCTTC
-	-	TRBV20-1	TRBJ2-3	CSARRMGATDTQYF	TGCAGTGCCCGAAGGATGGGGGCCACAGATACGCAGTATTTT
-	few	TRBV20-1	TRBJ2-4	CSALETGKAKNIQYF	TGCAGTGCCTTAGAAACAGGGAAGGCCAAAAACATTCAGTACTTC
-	-	TRBV7-8	TRBJ1-4	CASSWSAATNEKLFF	TGTGCCAGCAGCTGGTCAGCTGCAACTAATGAAAAACTGTTTTTT
-	-	TRBV6-5	TRBJ2-4	CASRTISTNIQYF	TGTGCCAGCAGAACTATCTCGACGAACATTCAGTACTTC
-	-	TRBV14	TRBJ2-7	CASSQDPGRLSYEQYF	TGTGCCAGCAGCCAAGATCCGGGCAGGTTATCCTACGAGCAGTACTTC
TRBD1	-	TRBV4-2	TRBJ2-6	CASFLIPGQGPGANVLTF	TGTGCCAGCTTCTTAATACCGGGACAGGGACCCGGGGCCAACGTCCTGACTTTC
-	few	TRBV11-2	TRBJ2-5	CASSPGRLQETQYF	TGTGCCAGCAGCCCGGGACGGCTCCAAGAGACCCAGTACTTC
TRBD1	-	TRBV5-6	TRBJ2-1	CASSLADRAYNEQFF	TGTGCCAGCAGCTTGGCGGACAGGGCCTACAATGAGCAGTTCTTC
TRBD1	-	TRBV15	TRBJ1-5	CATSRGLLGTAYNQPQHF	TGTGCCACCAGCAGGGGCCTTTTGGGGACAGCCTACAATCAGCCCCAGCATTTT
-	few	TRBV4-2	TRBJ1-4	CASSREGANEKLFF	TGTGCCAGCAGCCGAGAGGGAGCGAATGAAAAACTGTTTTTT
-	few	TRBV7-3	TRBJ2-2	CASSPGPLNTGELFF	TGTGCCAGCAGCCCGGGACCGCTGAACACCGGGGAGCTGTTTTTT
TRBD2	few	TRBV6-1	TRBJ2-7	CASRTGTRGEQYF	TGTGCCAGCAGAACCGGGACTAGAGGCGAGCAGTACTTC
-	few	TRBV4-3	TRBJ2-4	CASSQDLQLNIQYF	TGCGCCAGCAGCCAAGATTTACAGCTAAACATTCAGTACTTC
TRBD1	few	TRBV6-2/TRBV6-3	TRBJ2-1	CASSYIQGYSNEQFF	TGTGCCAGCAGTTACATACAGGGGTATTCCAATGAGCAGTTCTTC
-	-	TRBV11-1	TRBJ2-3	CASSSPTPGGTGTDTQYF	TGTGCCAGCAGCTCGCCAACGCCGGGAGGGACAGGCACAGATACGCAGTATTTT
-	many	TRBV28	TRBJ2-2	CASSLPSGELFF	TGTGCCAGCAGTTTACCCTCCGGGGAGCTGTTTTTT
-	-	TRBV5-1	TRBJ2-3	CASSLLGGFSTDTQYF	TGCGCCAGCAGCTTACTGGGGGGATTTAGCACAGATACGCAGTATTTT
-	few	TRBV7-9	TRBJ2-3	CASSPRGGERDTDTQYF	TGTGCCAGCAGCCCCCGAGGGGGGGAAAGGGACACAGATACGCAGTATTTT
-	-	TRBV5-1	TRBJ1-3	CASSLGVQGGSGNTIYF	TGCGCCAGCAGCTTGGGGGTCCAGGGAGGCTCTGGAAACACCATATATTTT
TRBD1	few	TRBV7-8	TRBJ2-7	CASSTRTGLYYEQYF	TGTGCCAGCAGCACTCGGACAGGGCTCTACTACGAGCAGTACTTC
-	once	TRBV20-1	TRBJ1-5	CSASDIKDNQPQHF	TGCAGTGCCTCTGACATCAAGGACAATCAGCCCCAGCATTTT